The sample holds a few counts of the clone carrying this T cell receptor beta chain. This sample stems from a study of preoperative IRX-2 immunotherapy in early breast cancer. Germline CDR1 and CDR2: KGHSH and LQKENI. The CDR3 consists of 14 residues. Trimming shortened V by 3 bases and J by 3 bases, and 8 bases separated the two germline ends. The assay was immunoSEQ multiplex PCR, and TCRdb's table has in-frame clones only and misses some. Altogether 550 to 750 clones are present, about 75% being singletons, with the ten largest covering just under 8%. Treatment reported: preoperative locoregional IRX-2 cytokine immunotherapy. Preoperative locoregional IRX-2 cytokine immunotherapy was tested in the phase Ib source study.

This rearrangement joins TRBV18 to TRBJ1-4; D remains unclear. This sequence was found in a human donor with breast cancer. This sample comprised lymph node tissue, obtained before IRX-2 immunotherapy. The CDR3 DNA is TGTGCCAGCTCACCCCGGGTACCTAATGAAAAACTGTTTTTT. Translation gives CASSPRVPNEKLFF.